Shown below are 16 T cell receptor beta chains from a single sample sequenced in a study of molecular identifiers for immune sequencing clone quantification. TCRdb re-derived calls from the PCR reads in MiXCR, one entry per CDR3 protein. Among under 600,000 distinct CDR3 sequences listed, 20% to 25% were seen once. The specimen was naive CD8+ T cells from blood, with Jurkat cell RNA spiked in. Indicated subset: FACS-sorted CD8+CD4-CCR7+CD45RA+ naive T cells. The receptors originated from a human donor in good health. Some libraries in this study had Jurkat cell RNA spiked in.

The rearrangement joins TRBV5-5 to TRBJ1-5; tentatively, D is TRBD1 (5 bases). Trimming pared 2 bases from V and 6 bases from J, leaving 12 bases between. The CDR3 loop spans 14 amino acids. From germline, CDR1 is SGHKS and CDR2 YYEKEE (reference sequence). The CDR3 reads CASSFGAGSQPQHF. In nucleotides, the CDR3 is TGTGCCAGCAGCTTCGGGGCGGGAAGTCAGCCCCAGCATTTT.

V usage is TRBV9 and J usage is TRBJ2-7; TRBD2 agrees at 9 bases. The CDR3 sequence is 16 residues long. Looked up from germline, CDR1 is SGDLS and CDR2 is YYNGEE. The V and J ends lost 3 bases and 6 bases, in that order; junction bases with no gene match: 13. CDR3 in amino acids: CASSERGLADGGEQYF. The CDR3 DNA follows: TGTGCCAGCAGCGAGAGGGGACTAGCAGACGGGGGCGAGCAGTACTTC.

The gene calls are TRBV6-1 and TRBJ2-7; D uncertain. V was pared by 0 bases and J by 1 base, with 10 bases between. Germline assignment: CDR1 MNHNS and CDR2 SASEGT. The CDR3 sequence is 15 residues long. Here the CDR3 reads CASSEAPQTSYEQYF. CDR3 nucleotides: TGTGCCAGCAGTGAAGCGCCCCAGACTTCCTACGAGCAGTACTTC.

As regards this clonotype: Relative to the germline gene, one junction end is altered; a read error may explain this. The chain is built from TRBV20-1 and TRBJ1-1; D is unclear. The V gene's germline CDR1 is DFQATT and CDR2 SNEGSKA (reference sequence). CDR3 length: 14 residues. The CDR3 loop is CSVRTPGAITEAFF. CDR3 nucleotides: TGCAGTGTTAGAACCCCGGGAGCTATCACTGAGGCTTTCTTT.

V is TRBV6-2 or TRBV6-3 and J is TRBJ1-5, with D uncertain. Trimming cost V 5 bases and J 9 bases, with 11 bases left between them. This CDR3 has 12 residues. Germline assignment: CDR1 MNHEY and CDR2 SVGEGT. The CDR3 nucleotides read TGTGCCAGCAGTGACAAATCACGGCCCCAGCATTTT. As protein: CASSDKSRPQHF.

This clonotype was picked up many times. The chain recombines TRBV5-6 with TRBJ1-2; 9 nucleotides match TRBD1. The trim removed 0 bases at V and 4 bases at J, leaving 1 base unmatched. The CDR3 is made up of 14 amino acids. From germline, CDR1 is SGHDT and CDR2 YYEEEE. CDR3 in amino acids: CASSLEQGAYGYTF. In nucleotides, the CDR3 is TGTGCCAGCAGCTTGGAACAGGGGGCCTATGGCTACACCTTC. Using reference TRBV5-6 and TRBJ1-2 for the parts outside the CDR3, the full variable domain is DAGVTQSPTHLIKTRGQQVTLRCSPKSGHDTVSWYQQALGQGPQFIFQYYEEEERQRGNFPDRFSGHQFPNYSSELNVNALLLGDSALYLCASSLEQGAYGYTFGSGTRLTVV.

The chain employs TRBV20-1 and TRBJ2-3; 13 bases fit TRBD2. With 0 bases clipped from V and 0 bases from J, the junction kept 6 bases outside the gene matches. The CDR3 runs 18 residues. Germline V lookup: CDR1 DFQATT, CDR2 SNEGSKA (reference sequence). The CDR3 bases are TGCAGTGCTAGAGAAGGGGGACTAGCGGGACCTAGCACAGATACGCAGTATTTT. Its protein product is CSAREGGLAGPSTDTQYF.

This clonotype was found many times. The J gene is TRBJ2-3, the V gene TRBV9; TRBD1 aligns across 8 bases. Per the germline V gene, CDR1 is SGDLS and CDR2 is YYNGEE. Trimming took 4 bases from V and 2 from J; bases not matched to a gene: 6. The CDR3 sequence is 15 residues long. The CDR3 is CASSIRTGTTDTQYF. The CDR3 coding sequence is TGTGCCAGCAGCATAAGGACAGGGACCACAGATACGCAGTATTTT.

This clonotype was found a few times. This chain connects TRBV6-2 or TRBV6-3 to TRBJ2-6; 9 bases agree with TRBD1. V shed 6 bases, J shed 4 bases, and the junction held 16 bases outside the gene matches. Germline values: CDR1 MNHEY, CDR2 SVGEGT. This CDR3 spans 19 amino acids. This chain's CDR3 is CASSLPRSGTGLGANVLTF. The CDR3 DNA is TGTGCCAGCAGCTTACCACGCTCCGGGACAGGGTTAGGGGCCAACGTCCTGACTTTC.

The table lists this clonotype with a few counts. This chain uses TRBV27 with TRBJ2-7; D unclear. The length of the CDR3 is 13 residues. Trimming left V 4 bases short and J 3 bases short, with 10 bases between. Germline V lookup: CDR1 MNHEY, CDR2 SMNVEV (reference sequence). The CDR3 here is CASSYTANYEQYF. For the CDR3, the DNA is TGTGCCAGCAGTTATACCGCGAACTACGAGCAGTACTTC.

Details on this clonotype: A clone one base away is much larger, so this may be a read error. The chain carries TRBV9 and TRBJ2-5; TRBD1 might be the D (6 bases). Germline assignment: CDR1 SGDLS and CDR2 YYNGEE. This CDR3 has 15 residues. V was shortened by 0 bases and J by 9 bases, with 18 bases between the two germline ends. The CDR3 is CASSVVGAGGEAQYF. The CDR3 DNA reads as TGTGCCAGCAGCGTAGTGGGGGCTGGTGGCGAGGCCCAGTACTTC. The full variable domain, rest sourced from reference TRBV9 and TRBJ2-5, is DSGVTQTPKHLITATGQRVTLRCSPRSGDLSVYWYQQSLDQGLQFLIQYYNGEERAKGNILERFSAQQFPDLHSELNLSSLELGDSALYFCASSVVGAGGEAQYFGPGTRLLVL.

A few counts support this clonotype. The genes are TRBV7-6 and TRBJ2-1, with 8 bases lining up with TRBD2. The ends lost 1 base at V and 9 bases at J; junction bases unmatched: 8. CDR1 is SGHVS, CDR2 FNYEAQ, per germline. The CDR3 is 15 residues long. This chain's CDR3 is CASSLDPGAGGEQFF. The CDR3 DNA sequence: TGTGCCAGCAGCTTAGATCCAGGCGCGGGGGGTGAGCAGTTCTTC.

There are many counts of this clonotype. The CDR3 spells CASSYSQWRGASTDTQYF. The CDR3 nucleotides read TGTGCCAGCAGTTACTCCCAGTGGAGGGGGGCTAGCACAGATACGCAGTATTTT. V gene TRBV6-5 combines with J gene TRBJ2-3; D could derive from TRBD1 or TRBD2 (6 bases each). Trimming left V 0 bases short and J 0 bases short, with 16 bases between. The length of the CDR3 is 18 residues. CDR1 and CDR2 (germline): MNHEY, SVGAGI.

This clonotype occurred many times. The CDR3 DNA is TGCAGCGTTGTCGTCTCCTACGAGCAGTACTTC. Protein sequence: CSVVVSYEQYF. The chain has TRBV29-1 and TRBJ2-7, with D unclear. This CDR3 spans 11 amino acids. CDR1 is SQVTM, CDR2 ANQGSEA, per germline. V gave up 4 bases and J gave up 0 bases, with 4 bases separating them.

The chain employs TRBV7-9 and TRBJ2-1, with D possibly matching TRBD2 (6 bases). V lost 8 bases and J 0 bases, leaving 23 bases between the germline ends. Per germline, CDR1 SEHNR and CDR2 FQNEAQ (reference sequence). The CDR3 runs to 18 residues. The CDR3 DNA is TGTGCCAGCGGGCATACTAGCACGGAGTTTTACTCCTACAATGAGCAGTTCTTC. Translation: CASGHTSTEFYSYNEQFF. Looking up the rest from reference TRBV7-9 and TRBJ2-1 gives the full variable domain: DTGVSQNPRHKITKRGQNVTFRCDPISEHNRLYWYRQTLGQGPEFLTYFQNEAQLEKSRLLSDRFSAERPKGSFSTLEIQRTEQGDSAMYLCASGHTSTEFYSYNEQFFGPGTRLTVL.

The chain employs TRBV3-2 and TRBJ2-7; the table's D gene call, TRBD1, was not cross checked with the DNA. TRBV3-2 is classified as a pseudogene. This CDR3 is built from 15 residues. The CDR3 here is CASSSSGTGAYEQYF. CDR3 nucleotides: TGTGCCAGCAGCTCCTCCGGGACAGGAGCCTACGAGCAGTACTTC.